This TCR beta chain was identified in a study of cytomegalovirus exposure and HLA in healthy donors (dated 2017 in TCRdb). Background on the whole study: In an earlier analysis of under 750 of the donors, 250 to 350 Gb of sequence data and 95 million to 130 million unique TCR beta sequences from roughly 200 million T cells were reported. An early release that covered 640 HLA-typed donors contained approximately 300 gigabases of sequencing data and about 93 million unique TCR sequences. Of the roughly 400 genotyped donors, roughly 76% were placed in the genetic ancestry cluster associated with self-reported Caucasian donors. The study was designed to test whether signatures of past pathogen exposure could be identified by cataloging public T cell receptors. The study profiled the T cell repertoires of more than 500 subjects by immunosequencing and related them to cytomegalovirus serostatus. In addition to the first cohort of roughly 700 subjects, a separate validation cohort of approximately 120 different subjects was used. To predict cytomegalovirus infection status, the study combined high-throughput TCR immunosequencing, statistical association of individual TCRs with disease status, and machine learning. A later analysis re-analyzed previously published TCR beta repertoires from 666 donors and added high-resolution HLA genotyping to study TCR occurrence patterns. Rather than drawing on any new phenotypic data, the later analysis identified candidate immune exposures from TCR beta sequences and the way those sequences occurred across donors. An earlier analysis of fewer than 750 of the donors used high-throughput TCR beta sequencing to judge whether each TCR beta V gene segment behaved as functional or pseudogenic. Donor age, sex, ethnicity and CMV serostatus were compiled alongside the repertoire data. In a later genetic analysis, genome-wide SNP genotypes for about three fifths of the 666 donors were used, and that subset was treated as a discovery cohort. Every discovery cohort repertoire had been produced on one sequencing platform. Both class I and class II loci were covered by HLA typing, at four-digit resolution. The number of typed donors differed by locus: roughly 620-640 for A, B, C, DRB1 and DQB1; approximately 540 for DQA1; 606 for DPA1; and roughly 470 for DPB1. Roughly five DR-DQ haplotypes were handled as single units for association and clustering because linkage in the cohort was strong. Among 300 to 500 genotyped donors of the cohort, an average of around 220,000 unique TCR beta nucleotide sequences was sequenced per donor, of which about 19% were non-productive. Broad study findings and their caveats: A cluster of highly shared sequence variants was judged likely to represent a technical artifact of the sequencing pipeline. A later analysis found that most CMV-associated TCR beta chains appeared HLA-restricted, with HLA associations seemingly driven largely by CMV exposure. The earlier analysis of almost 600 of the donors excluded fewer than 20 rarely observed V segments, including chromosome 9 orphons, because counts were too low. The classifier was reported to diagnose cytomegalovirus status with high specificity and sensitivity in both the original cohort and the validation cohort. HLA typing was unavailable for some donors at each locus, so association tests used only the typed subset. A later genetic analysis associated a missense DCLRE1C variant with V-gene and J-gene trimming of TCR beta chains, and an independent cohort replicated the association. A later analysis found that TCR association rates varied across HLA loci, with DRB1 alleles showing the most associated TCRs and HLA-C alleles the fewest. When HLA alleles, especially DR and DQ, strongly co-occurred, TCR associations were difficult to assign to individual alleles. A further reported finding was that TCR beta sequences accurately predicted the HLA-A and HLA-B alleles for most subjects in the first cohort. A later genetic analysis reported fewer N-insertions in productive TCRs among donors in an Asian-associated ancestry cluster than the roughly 700-donor mean. The authors suggested that the approach could potentially be generalized to other disease states and immunological phenotypes. According to a later analysis, parvovirus B19, influenza, CMV and Epstein-Barr virus appeared linked to several top co-occurrence clusters. The cohort was sequenced for TCR beta chains only, and without alpha or paired-chain data the features that could be detected were limited. For the cohort, immune exposure information was limited to CMV serostatus. Some IMGT-functional V segments, including TRBV6-2 and TRBV6-3, could not be told apart with the 87-base-pair reads, so those segments were excluded. In an earlier analysis of roughly 560 of the donors, most TCR beta V segments were observed in productive rearrangements about 90% or about 30% of the time, broadly matching IMGT annotations. Across donors, most TCR sequences were observed very rarely, whereas some public TCRs were present in many individuals. A few of the identified cytomegalovirus-associated TCR beta chains were confirmed in vitro to be specific for cytomegalovirus antigens. Correlated functional status among segregating V segments might reflect linkage disequilibrium, but an unknown experimental factor could not be ruled out. Sequencing depth was assumed to be roughly uniform across donors in the presence/absence analyses, though that assumption may not hold. Compared with equally common non-associated chains, HLA-associated TCR beta chains in a later analysis were more clonally expanded and had lower generation probabilities. Specific HLA alleles were associated with roughly 17,000 TCR beta sequences at a false discovery rate of 0.05 in a later analysis. In the study, approximately 160 TCR beta chains were listed as associated with cytomegalovirus.

The cohort comprised 550 to 700 healthy bone marrow donors. At the time of sampling, every cohort member was nominally healthy, though immune exposures that went unrecorded were likely present. The donor tested CMV seropositive, placing the donor among the approximately 310 seropositive members of the cohort. A peripheral blood sample was provided by each donor, and peripheral blood mononuclear cells were used for TCR beta sequencing. The Qiagen DNeasy Blood Extraction Kit was used to extract genomic DNA from the blood cell samples. Here V drops 4 bases and J drops 2 bases, and the junction holds 3 bases not matched to any gene. Including cysteine and phenylalanine, the CDR3 has 16 amino acids. The CDR3 DNA has 48 bases and is translated from base 1. Reading the germline V gene (reference sequence) gives CDR1 SEHNR and CDR2 FQNEAQ. This clone has just one count. Its antigen is unknown. Base quality data are lacking; no much larger clone is found one base away.

Receptor libraries were prepared by the immunoSEQ multiplex PCR assay. For the multiplex PCR, a mixture combining 60 forward primers for TCR Vbeta segments and 13 reverse primers for TCR Jbeta segments was used. The CDR3 region of rearranged TCR beta genes was amplified from genomic DNA by a multiplex PCR assay. Amplified TCR beta libraries were sequenced as 87-base-pair reads on the Illumina HiSeq System. The study's processing was this. In a later analysis, around 80 million unique TCR beta chains were counted across the roughly 610 repertoires, and about 9.9 million of these chains were shared by at least two donors. A nearest-neighbor algorithm error-corrected the raw reads and collapsed the reads into unique sequences, merging closely related sequences to remove PCR and sequencing errors. CDR3 sequences were aligned to IMGT reference sequences to assign V, D and J gene segments. Each retained sequence needed at least a six-nucleotide match to both a V gene segment and a J gene segment. Rearrangements were called productive when the CDR3 lacked stop codons and stayed in frame with V and J; all others were non-productive. CDR3 was defined according to IMGT convention as the region running from the second conserved V-encoded cysteine to the conserved J-encoded phenylalanine. The earlier analysis of about 530 of the donors excluded any sequence lacking an unambiguous match to a single V gene segment. An earlier analysis of approximately 590 of the donors classified V segments as functional when productive rearrangements were above 56.7% and as segregating when the standard deviation between donors was above 5%. A statistical classification framework was developed to diagnose cytomegalovirus status using the catalog of TCR beta chain sequences. In a later analysis, TCR nucleotide sequences were compared against IMGT/GENE-DB human TR gene sequences so that V and J genes could be assigned. In a later analysis, CDR3 sequences and most-parsimonious VDJ recombination scenarios were assigned using the TCRdist pipeline. A later analysis defined each TCR beta chain by its CDR3 amino acid sequence plus V-gene family, and excluded reads lacking a unique V-gene family. A later analysis removed 500 to 650 highly shared, low-generation-probability nucleotide sequences to deal with suspected cross-contamination and a sequencing artifact. For each public chain, a later analysis derived a clonal expansion index from normalized ranks of inferred template counts within each repertoire. In a later analysis, generation probabilities were computed with a VDJ recombination model fitted to out-of-frame rearrangements, and the resulting probabilities were checked against IGoR. Hypergeometric tests were used in a later analysis to score TCR-TCR, TCR-HLA and TCR-CMV co-occurrence, with a repertoire-size bias correction applied to the TCR pairs. False discovery rates were estimated in a later analysis by permuting HLA or CMV assignments 20 times. In a later analysis, co-occurring TCRs were grouped using DBSCAN, and TCRdist sequence similarity was added for clustering within HLA-allele-positive subsets. Repertoires with fewer than 30,000 or more than 120,000 public chains were left out of co-occurrence clustering, as were a handful of repertoires with anomalous nucleotide sharing. TCRdb obtained this table from immuneACCESS and retained in-frame rearrangements with V and J assigned. These tables miss some clones; where compared with another copy, unresolved V genes account for less than half of the shortfall, and the remainder is unexplained. V and J calls and clone size come straight from that table; D and trimming were deduced from the DNA. For this sample there are fewer than 85,000 clones; approximately 74% appear just once. The ten largest clonotypes hold about 9% of the sample.

The chain is assembled from TRBV7-9 and TRBJ2-5, with 14 junctional bases fitting TRBD2. This clonotype originated in a man between 35 and 55 years old in good health and CMV-seropositive. Specimen: PBMCs. The CDR3: CASSYGTSGGQETQYF. The nucleotide sequence is TGTGCCAGCAGCTACGGGACTAGCGGGGGTCAAGAGACCCAGTACTTC. The full variable domain, with segments outside the CDR3 supplied by the reference TRBV7-9 and TRBJ2-5 proteins, appears as DTGVSQNPRHKITKRGQNVTFRCDPISEHNRLYWYRQTLGQGPEFLTYFQNEAQLEKSRLLSDRFSAERPKGSFSTLEIQRTEQGDSAMYLCASSYGTSGGQETQYFGPGTRLLVL.